This passage covers 2 T cell receptor beta chains from one sample sequenced in a study of post-analysis software for immune sequencing data. General observations from the study: Roughly five TRBV segments occurring more often in patients than controls included TRBV5-6, TRBV5-1 and TRBV20-1.

These TCRs are of unknown antigen specificity. Presence of unique molecular identifiers characterized the TCR beta cDNA libraries. TCRdb reanalysed the PCR reads using MiXCR and keeps one entry per CDR3 protein. Of about 570,000 distinct CDR3 sequences in the sample, around 36% were seen once. Sequenced input: blood. These receptors were collected from a girl between 2 and 17 years old with multiple sclerosis.

The gene calls are TRBV29-1 and TRBJ2-3, with D perhaps TRBD2 (7 bases). This CDR3 has 14 amino acids. The V and J ends lost 8 bases and 6 bases respectively, with 21 bases between them. Per the germline V gene, CDR1 is SQVTM and CDR2 is ANQGSEA. CDR3: CSTRGRGTSDTQYF. The DNA of the CDR3 is TGCAGCACCCGAGGGAGGGGGACATCGGATACGCAGTATTTT.

This clonotype came up a few times. The CDR3 loop reads CASSRDRASEQYF. The CDR3 region has the DNA TGCGCCAGCAGCAGGGACAGGGCTAGCGAGCAGTACTTC. V gene TRBV5-1 combines with J gene TRBJ2-7; the match to TRBD1 covers 9 bases. Trimming cost V 4 bases and J 6 bases; bases outside gene matches: 5. CDR1 and CDR2 from the germline V gene are SGHRS and YFSETQ. This CDR3 contains 13 residues.